This T cell receptor (beta chain) was documented in a study of blood T cell repertoires in COVID-19. Looking at the study overall: T cells, B-cell-depleted T cells, or PBMCs supplied cDNA or gDNA.

Assay used: immunoSEQ multiplex PCR; TCRdb lists only in-frame clones, some missing. The sample shows just over 300,000 clones, about 91% of them seen only once. The ends were cut back, 4 bases at V and 4 bases at J, with 13 bases in the middle. CDR1 and CDR2 (germline): LNHNV, YYDKDF (reference sequence). The CDR3 has 14 amino acids. Symptom resolution, clearance, or two negative PCRs marked the recovered donors of Cohort 3. The sequencing input was PBMCs or T cells enriched from blood (not recorded which). The sequence was obtained from a woman between 35 and 50 years old who had recovered from COVID-19. V gene TRBV15 combines with J gene TRBJ1-1; TRBD1 is a possible D gene (6 bases). This chain's CDR3 is CATSKTGRSTEAFF. In nucleotides, the CDR3 is TGTGCCACCAGCAAAACAGGGAGATCCACTGAAGCTTTCTTT.